A single sample gave rise to the 19 T cell receptor beta chains below, sequenced in a study of response to subunit inactivated influenza vaccine. MiXCR was run by TCRdb on the RT-PCR reads, yielding one entry per CDR3 protein. Here the sample spans some 800,000 distinct CDR3 sequences, over 20% being singletons. The specimen was PBMCs from blood, collected more than 4 days after vaccination. Source of these receptors: a man in his forties or fifties who received an inactivated influenza vaccine.

This clonotype was found many times. V and J are TRBV10-3 and TRBJ2-7, with 9 positions matching TRBD1. Trimming at V came to 6 bases and at J to 5 bases, leaving 5 bases not matched to a gene. The CDR3 is 13 amino acids. Germline CDR1 and CDR2: ENHRY and SYGVKD. Here the CDR3 DNA reads TGTGCCATCAGCTGGGGACAGGGTAACGAGCAGTACTTC. Residues: CAISWGQGNEQYF.

V usage is TRBV3-1 and J usage is TRBJ2-5; 12 nucleotides line up with TRBD2. Unmatched junction bases numbered 10, after V lost 3 bases and J lost 8 bases. Germline loops: CDR1 LGHDT, CDR2 YNNKEL (reference sequence). The CDR3 runs 16 residues. The CDR3 loop is CASSHRTSGTSGTQYF. For the CDR3, the DNA is TGTGCCAGCAGCCACAGGACTAGCGGGACTAGCGGAACCCAGTACTTC.

The chain combines TRBV15 with TRBJ2-5; 9 nucleotides match TRBD2. This CDR3 comprises 14 residues. The V segment lost 3 bases and the J segment 4 bases; nucleotides outside the gene matches: 3. Germline CDR1 reads LNHNV; CDR2 reads YYDKDF (reference sequence). The CDR3 protein is CATSRNSGGETQYF. The CDR3 DNA follows: TGTGCCACCAGCAGGAATAGCGGGGGAGAGACCCAGTACTTC.

This clonotype was counted a few times. The chain links TRBV19 to TRBJ1-2; no definite D call. CDR3 length: 14 residues. V shed 3 bases and J shed 3 bases, with 11 bases lying between them. Per the germline V gene, CDR1 is LNHDA and CDR2 is SQIVND (reference sequence). CDR3 sequence: CASSIPTEHYGYTF. For the CDR3, the DNA is TGTGCCAGTAGTATCCCGACGGAACACTATGGCTACACCTTC.

V gene TRBV5-1 combines with J gene TRBJ2-5; possible D gene TRBD2, 6 bases. CDR1 is SGHRS, CDR2 YFSETQ, per germline. There are 17 residues in the CDR3. V was cut by 3 bases and J by 5 bases, with 23 bases left in between. The CDR3 loop reads CASSWTCGEPLVETQYF. The CDR3 DNA reads as TGCGCCAGCAGCTGGACTTGCGGGGAGCCCTTGGTTGAGACCCAGTACTTC.

V and J are TRBV4-3 and TRBJ1-1, with D uncertain. Germline lookup yields CDR1 LGHNA and CDR2 YSLEER. Trimming took 0 bases from V and 1 from J, leaving 6 bases between them. This CDR3 has 14 amino acids. CDR3 DNA sequence: TGCGCCAGCAGCCAAGATCTTACGAACACTGAAGCTTTCTTT. This codes for CASSQDLTNTEAFF.

Worth noting for this clonotype: Given a much more abundant clone one base away, this may be a read error. The chain is built from TRBV24-1 and TRBJ1-1; D is ambiguous. V dropped 2 bases and J dropped 1 base, with 4 bases sitting between them. Germline CDR1 is KGHDR and CDR2 is SFDVKD. CDR3 length equals 13 residues. CDR3 nucleotide sequence: TGTGCCACCAGTGATTACGGGAACACTGAAGCTTTCTTT. Encoded protein: CATSDYGNTEAFF.

This clonotype was counted between two and nine times. The chain couples TRBV7-9 to TRBJ2-1; D is uncertain. The CDR3 is made up of 15 amino acids. The ends were cut back, 0 bases at V and 6 bases at J, with 12 bases in the middle. Per germline, CDR1 SEHNR and CDR2 FQNEAQ (reference sequence). The CDR3 loop is CASSLALSLVNEQFF. The DNA of the CDR3 is TGTGCCAGCAGCTTAGCGCTAAGCCTAGTCAATGAGCAGTTCTTC.

This sequence joins TRBV12-3 or TRBV12-4 and TRBJ2-3; 7 bases line up with TRBD1. Trimming took 6 bases from V and 6 from J; bases not matched to a gene: 6. The CDR3 has 13 amino acids. DNA for the CDR3: TGTGCCAGCAGCCGGACAGGCCAGGATACGCAGTATTTT. This gives the protein CASSRTGQDTQYF.

This chain uses TRBV7-2 with TRBJ2-3; 7 bases are shared with TRBD2. Trimming took 5 bases from V and 6 from J; bases not matched to a gene: 17. The CDR3 has 17 amino acids. From germline, CDR1 is SGHTA and CDR2 FQGNSA. The CDR3 coding sequence is TGTGCCAGCAGCCCCCTCCCCCAAGCGGGATTAAAGGATACGCAGTATTTT. This encodes CASSPLPQAGLKDTQYF.

The chain carries TRBV6-2 or TRBV6-3 and TRBJ2-3; the match to TRBD1 covers 7 bases. The CDR3 is made up of 15 amino acids. Germline CDR1 is MNHEY and CDR2 is SVGEGT. The J segment lost 7 bases and the V segment lost 6 bases, leaving 13 bases of the junction unmatched. CDR3 in amino acids: CASSRTGTGVHTQYF. In nucleotides, the CDR3 is TGTGCCAGCAGCAGAACTGGAACAGGGGTTCATACGCAGTATTTT.

The V call is TRBV20-1, the J call TRBJ2-5; D remains ambiguous. Germline CDR1 reads DFQATT; CDR2 reads SNEGSKA (reference sequence). V lost 6 bases to trimming and J lost 5 bases, with 19 bases between them. The CDR3 spans 14 residues. The CDR3 region has the DNA TGCAGTGCCCCTGATTGGCGTGTTAGGGAGACCCAGTACTTC. The encoded protein is CSAPDWRVRETQYF.

V usage is TRBV28 and J usage is TRBJ2-5, with D possibly TRBD2 on 6 matching bases. Trimming took off 6 bases at V and 5 bases at J, with 16 bases between the two ends. The germline CDR1 and CDR2 sequences are MDHEN and SYDVKM. The CDR3 consists of 14 residues. The CDR3, as DNA: TGTGCCAGCAGCCCTCGGAGGGGTCGGGAGACCCAGTACTTC. This gives the protein CASSPRRGRETQYF.

This clonotype was seen just once. V usage is TRBV28 and J usage is TRBJ2-2; no firm D call. The CDR3 length is 13 residues. From germline, CDR1 is MDHEN and CDR2 SYDVKM. Trimming took 1 base from V and 5 from J, leaving 5 bases between them. In DNA form, the CDR3 reads TGTGCCAGCAGTTTATACACTACCGGGGAGCTGTTTTTT. This gives the protein CASSLYTTGELFF. The full variable domain, its missing parts supplied by reference TRBV28 and TRBJ2-2, is DVKVTQSSRYLVKRTGEKVFLECVQDMDHENMFWYRQDPGLGLRLIYFSYDVKMKEKGDIPEGYSVSREKKERFSLILESASTNQTSMYLCASSLYTTGELFFGEGSRLTVL.

This chain connects TRBV12-3 or TRBV12-4 to TRBJ1-1; tentative D call: TRBD1 (5 bases). The CDR3 runs 14 residues. With 2 bases removed from V and 4 bases from J, the gap between germline ends came to 11 bases. The CDR3 loop is CASSLRQQGTEAFF. CDR3 sequence (DNA): TGTGCCAGCAGTTTACGACAGCAGGGCACTGAAGCTTTCTTT.

About this clonotype itself: Germline is not matched at one junction end, which may reflect a read error. The genes are TRBV20-1 and TRBJ2-1, with 8 bases that match TRBD1. This CDR3 spans 11 amino acids. Per the germline V gene, CDR1 is DFQATT and CDR2 is SNEGSKA (reference sequence). CDR3 amino acids: CSARADRGPSF. The CDR3 bases are TGCAGTGCTAGAGCCGACAGGGGACCCTCCTTC.

This clonotype was found a few times. This chain links TRBV5-1 with TRBJ2-6; 9 bases map to TRBD1. The CDR3 is made up of 19 amino acids. Germline-derived CDR1 and CDR2 are SGHRS and YFSETQ. V was clipped by 4 bases and J by 1 base; unmatched bases: 12. The CDR3 nucleotides are TGCGCCAGCAGCCCGGACGTGGAGGACAGGGGATCTGGGGCCAACGTCCTGACTTTC. As protein: CASSPDVEDRGSGANVLTF.

The table lists this clonotype with a few counts. V is TRBV5-1 and J is TRBJ2-1; D is perhaps TRBD2 (7 bases). Germline CDR1 and CDR2: SGHRS and YFSETQ. The CDR3 loop spans 16 amino acids. V dropped 4 bases and J dropped 0 bases, with 14 bases sitting between them. The CDR3 loop is CASSVLGGASYNEQFF. CDR3 nucleotides: TGCGCCAGCAGCGTCCTAGGGGGGGCCTCCTACAATGAGCAGTTCTTC.

This clonotype was picked up a small number of times. This rearrangement joins TRBV7-6 to TRBJ2-5; TRBD2 is a possible D gene (5 bases). CDR1 is SGHVS and CDR2 is FNYEAQ in the germline V gene. The germline V and J ends were trimmed by 7 bases and 0 bases, with 21 bases remaining between them. The CDR3 is 17 amino acids. CDR3 in DNA: TGTGCCAGCACCCTCATCGGCCAGCGGCTGTACCAAGAGACCCAGTACTTC. It encodes CASTLIGQRLYQETQYF.